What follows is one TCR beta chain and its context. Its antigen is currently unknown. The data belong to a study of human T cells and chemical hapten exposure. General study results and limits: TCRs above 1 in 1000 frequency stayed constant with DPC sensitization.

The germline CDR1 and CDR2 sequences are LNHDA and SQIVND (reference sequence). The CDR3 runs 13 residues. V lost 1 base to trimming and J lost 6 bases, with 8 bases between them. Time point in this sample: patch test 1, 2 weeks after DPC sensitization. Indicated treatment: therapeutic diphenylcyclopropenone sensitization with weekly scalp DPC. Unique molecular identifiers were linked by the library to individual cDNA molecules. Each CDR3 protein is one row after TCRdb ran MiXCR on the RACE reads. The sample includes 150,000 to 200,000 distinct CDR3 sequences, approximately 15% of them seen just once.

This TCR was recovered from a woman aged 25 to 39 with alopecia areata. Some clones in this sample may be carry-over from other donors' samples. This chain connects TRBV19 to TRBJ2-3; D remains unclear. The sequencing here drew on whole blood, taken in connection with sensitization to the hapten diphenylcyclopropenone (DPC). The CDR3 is CASSIGSTDTQYF. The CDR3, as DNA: TGTGCCAGTAGTATAGGGTCTACGGATACGCAGTATTTT.